The 3 T cell receptor beta chains below all came from one sample that was sequenced in a study of CD8 T cells in Susac syndrome. RNA, at about 0.45 to 1 ug, was reverse transcribed with random hexamers. TCRdb passed the immunoSEQ multiplex PCR reads through MiXCR, listing each CDR3 protein once. The sample lists approximately 190,000 distinct CDR3 sequences; 93% were seen once. The sequenced sample consisted of CD4+ T cells from PBMCs. The receptors were sampled from a human donor in good health.

The count of this clonotype is one. The chain carries TRBV7-9 and TRBJ1-4; D uncertain. Per germline, CDR1 SEHNR and CDR2 FQNEAQ (reference sequence). V shed 5 bases and J shed 7 bases, with 17 bases lying between them. This CDR3 region has 15 residues. The CDR3 DNA reads TGTGCCAGCAGCCCAAGTCCGGGATCAGGTGAAAAACTGTTTTTT. It translates to CASSPSPGSGEKLFF.

The chain carries TRBV28 and TRBJ1-3, with unresolved D. CDR1 and CDR2 (germline): MDHEN, SYDVKM. Deletions cut 6 bases from V and 6 bases from J, with 12 bases between. The CDR3 loop spans 13 amino acids. CDR3 sequence reads: CASSQDAENTIYF. The CDR3 bases are TGTGCCAGCAGCCAGGACGCGGAAAACACCATATATTTT.

V gene TRBV29-1 combines with J gene TRBJ2-3, with D perhaps matching TRBD2 (6 bases). The germline V gene encodes CDR1 SQVTM and CDR2 ANQGSEA. Trimming took off 7 bases at V and 1 base at J, with 24 bases between the two ends. This CDR3 is 17 amino acids long. CDR3 nucleotides: TGCAGCGCCGAGGGCTCCGCTTCGGGACTTGGCACAGATACGCAGTATTTT. It specifies CSAEGSASGLGTDTQYF.